The 8 T cell receptor beta chains below all came from one sample that was sequenced in a study of blood T cell repertoires in COVID-19. The method was immunoSEQ multiplex PCR; TCRdb's version includes in-frame clones alone and lacks a portion of them. The data contain around 300,000 clones, approximately 85% of them singletons. The material sequenced was peripheral blood. The receptors were sampled from a woman in her seventies with acute or convalescent COVID-19.

The gene calls are TRBV28 and TRBJ2-3, with D possibly being TRBD1 (6 bases). Trimming removed 8 bases from V and 4 bases from J, with 25 bases in between. There are 17 residues in the CDR3. CDR1 and CDR2 (germline): MDHEN, SYDVKM. This CDR3 reads CASGGRHRDARADTQYF. In DNA form, the CDR3 reads TGTGCCAGCGGGGGTCGACACAGGGATGCGCGTGCAGATACGCAGTATTTT.

The V gene is TRBV5-1, the J gene TRBJ1-1, with TRBD1 identical over 7 bases. This CDR3 has 15 residues. Germline loops: CDR1 SGHRS, CDR2 YFSETQ. V lost 4 bases and J lost 5; bases outside the gene matches: 11. The CDR3 DNA reads TGCGCCAGCAGCAGGGCTACAGGGGCTGCTACTGAAGCTTTCTTT. The encoded protein is CASSRATGAATEAFF.

This clone was seen more than once but under ten times. The chain couples TRBV10-1 to TRBJ1-6, with D tentatively TRBD1 (5 bases). The CDR3 has 11 amino acids. Trimming shortened V by 9 bases and J by 9 bases, and 9 bases separated the two germline ends. Germline-derived CDR1 and CDR2 are WNHNN and SYGVQD (reference sequence). CDR3 bases: TGCGCCAGGGACATAGCTTCACCCCTCCACTTT. Translated: CARDIASPLHF.

This rearrangement joins TRBV5-1 to TRBJ1-6; D gene uncertain. Per germline, CDR1 SGHRS and CDR2 YFSETQ. Trimming cost V 0 bases and J 0 bases, with 13 bases left between them. The length of the CDR3 is 18 residues. The CDR3 reads CASSLAGSGSSYNSPLHF. In DNA, the CDR3 is TGCGCCAGCAGCTTGGCCGGGAGTGGAAGCTCCTATAATTCACCCCTCCACTTT.

The sample holds one count of this clone. This rearrangement joins TRBV29-1 to TRBJ2-6, with D unclear. V dropped 6 bases and J dropped 6 bases, with 15 bases sitting between them. The CDR3 has 14 residues. Germline V gene data show CDR1 as SQVTM and CDR2 as ANQGSEA. The CDR3 spells CSVQSPAEANVLTF. CDR3 bases: TGCAGCGTACAATCCCCGGCGGAGGCCAACGTCCTGACTTTC.

The rearrangement links TRBV3-1 (or the pseudogene TRBV3-2) to TRBJ2-2; 11 bases map to TRBD2. Germline V CDR1 and CDR2: LGHDT, YNNKEL (reference sequence). This CDR3 spans 16 amino acids. The junction had 5 bases not matched to a gene; V was cut back by 3 bases and J by 5 bases. The chain's CDR3 is CASSHLTSGGTGELFF. The CDR3 region has the DNA TGTGCCAGCAGCCATCTCACTAGCGGGGGAACCGGGGAGCTGTTTTTT.

The V gene is TRBV5-1, the J gene TRBJ1-4; D possibly corresponds to TRBD1 (6 bases). The length of the CDR3 is 12 residues. Germline assignment: CDR1 SGHRS and CDR2 YFSETQ. V gave up 5 bases and J gave up 8 bases, with 10 bases separating them. As DNA, the CDR3 is TGCGCCAGCAGGGGTACAGGGGAAAAACTGTTTTTT. Encoded protein: CASRGTGEKLFF.

J is TRBJ1-2 and V is TRBV4-1; 7 positions match TRBD1. The CDR3 runs 16 residues. After removal of 1 base from V and 4 bases from J, the junction contained 9 bases not matched to a gene. CDR1 is MGHRA and CDR2 is YSYEKL in the germline V gene. CDR3 region: CASSQVAVDRAYGYTF. The CDR3 region has the DNA TGCGCCAGCAGCCAAGTCGCCGTCGACAGGGCCTATGGCTACACCTTC.